This note documents a single T cell receptor beta chain sequence. The V segment lost 1 base and the J segment 5 bases; nucleotides outside the gene matches: 8. This CDR3 spans 16 amino acids. In germline, CDR1 is SGHDT, CDR2 YYEEEE. The data originate from a study of blood T cell repertoires in COVID-19. At the level of the study: COVID-19 samples from acute and convalescent phases originated in the United States, Italy and Spain. T cells, B-cell-depleted T cells, or PBMCs supplied cDNA or gDNA.

Per the original methods: Reference gene primer amplification gave nucleated cell count estimates. The table came from immunoSEQ multiplex PCR; TCRdb's copy has only in-frame clones and leaves some out. V, J and clone size derive from that table, while D and trimming were established from the DNA sequence. Of 130,000 or so clones listed, roughly 86% are singletons. The rearrangement joins TRBV5-6 to TRBJ2-2; 7 nucleotides line up with TRBD1. Sequencing input: peripheral blood. This TCR derives from a woman between 55 and 75 years old with acute or convalescent COVID-19. The CDR3 region is CASSLTAGGRTGELFF. DNA for the CDR3: TGTGCCAGCAGCTTGACGGCAGGGGGAAGGACCGGGGAGCTGTTTTTT.